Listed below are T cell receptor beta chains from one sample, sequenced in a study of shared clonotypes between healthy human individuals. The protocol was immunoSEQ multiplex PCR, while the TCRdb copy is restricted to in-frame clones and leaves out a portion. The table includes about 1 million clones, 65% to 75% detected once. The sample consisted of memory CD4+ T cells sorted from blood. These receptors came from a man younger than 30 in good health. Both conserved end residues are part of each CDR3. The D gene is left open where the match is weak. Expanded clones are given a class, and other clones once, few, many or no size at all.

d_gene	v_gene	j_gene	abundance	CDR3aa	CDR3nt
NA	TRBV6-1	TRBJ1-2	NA	CASSGPFGDYGYTF	TGTGCCAGCAGCGGACCTTTCGGGGACTATGGCTACACCTTC
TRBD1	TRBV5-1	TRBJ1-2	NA	CASSSTGTGGGYTF	TGCGCCAGCAGCTCGACCGGGACAGGGGGAGGCTACACCTTC
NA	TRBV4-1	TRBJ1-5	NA	CASSQGDSQPQHF	TGCGCCAGCAGCCAAGGGGATTCCCAGCCCCAGCATTTT
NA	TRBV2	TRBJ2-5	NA	CASGLSGSSRWGTQYF	TGTGCCAGCGGTCTATCGGGCAGTTCTCGTTGGGGGACCCAGTACTTC
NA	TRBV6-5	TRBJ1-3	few	CASSYRGISGNTIYF	TGTGCCAGCAGTTACAGGGGAATCTCTGGAAACACCATATATTTT
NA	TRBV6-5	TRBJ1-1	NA	CASSVTRAMSTEAFF	TGTGCCAGCAGTGTAACTAGGGCGATGAGCACTGAAGCTTTCTTT
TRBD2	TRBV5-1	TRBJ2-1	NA	CASSLGLAGGSYNEQFF	TGCGCCAGCAGCTTGGGACTAGCGGGAGGGTCTTACAATGAGCAGTTCTTC
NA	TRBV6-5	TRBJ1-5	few	CASSYSQGTQPQHF	TGTGCCAGCAGTTACTCCCAGGGAACTCAGCCCCAGCATTTT
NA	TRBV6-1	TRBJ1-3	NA	CASADDSARSTIYF	TGTGCCAGCGCCGATGATTCCGCTCGAAGCACCATATATTTT
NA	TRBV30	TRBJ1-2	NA	CAWAYEGGVGYTF	TGTGCCTGGGCATACGAGGGGGGCGTTGGCTACACCTTC
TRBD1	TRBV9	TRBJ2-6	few	CASSVGQGRGANVLTF	TGTGCCAGCAGCGTCGGACAGGGGCGAGGGGCCAACGTCCTGACTTTC